This is a list of T cell receptor beta chains from one sample in a study of vaccination effects on CD4 cells after COVID-19. Their antigens are not known. Libraries were prepared by immunoSEQ multiplex PCR; TCRdb keeps only in-frame clonotypes and omits some of them. The sample shows some 69,000 clones, roughly 74% of them seen only once. The sample consisted of CD4+ T cells from PBMCs cultured with HCoV-NL63 spike peptides, taken before COVID-19 vaccination. The receptors were sampled from a human donor who received a COVID-19 vaccine. Each CDR3 is given with its conserved first and last residue. D genes are given only for firm matches. Where a row states a size, it is once, few, many or the class of an expanded clone; other rows omit it.

clone size: -
V gene: TRBV5-1
J gene: TRBJ2-2
D gene: -
CDR3 DNA: TGCGCCAGCAGCTTGGTAGGCGGGGACACCGGGGAGCTGTTTTTT
CDR3 protein: CASSLVGGDTGELFF

clone size: -
V gene: TRBV7-2
J gene: TRBJ2-3
D gene: -
CDR3 DNA: TGTGCCAGCAGCTTCAAGGACTCCGGAGGGGATACGCAGTATTTT
CDR3 protein: CASSFKDSGGDTQYF

clone size: -
V gene: TRBV19
J gene: TRBJ2-5
D gene: -
CDR3 DNA: TGTGCCAGTAGTATTGCCAAGACGGAGACCCAGTACTTC
CDR3 protein: CASSIAKTETQYF

clone size: -
V gene: TRBV18
J gene: TRBJ1-6
D gene: -
CDR3 DNA: TGTGCCAGCTCACCAATTCCGCGGAGCTCCTATAATTCACCCCTCCACTTT
CDR3 protein: CASSPIPRSSYNSPLHF

clone size: -
V gene: TRBV27
J gene: TRBJ2-5
D gene: -
CDR3 DNA: TGTGCCAGCAGTTTAACGAACATCGGGGCGGGGGCGAAAAAGACCCAGTACTTC
CDR3 protein: CASSLTNIGAGAKKTQYF

clone size: once
V gene: TRBV7-8
J gene: TRBJ2-5
D gene: -
CDR3 DNA: TGTGCCAGCAGCGACAAACAGGGTATCAGAGAGACCCAGTACTTC
CDR3 protein: CASSDKQGIRETQYF

clone size: -
V gene: TRBV28
J gene: TRBJ1-2
D gene: TRBD1
CDR3 DNA: TGTGCCAGCAGTTTATTCGGGACAGGGCCAAACTATGGCTACACCTTC
CDR3 protein: CASSLFGTGPNYGYTF

clone size: few
V gene: TRBV10-1
J gene: TRBJ2-2
D gene: TRBD2
CDR3 DNA: TGCGCCAGCAGTGTGGGAGGGTCCGGGGAGCTGTTTTTT
CDR3 protein: CASSVGGSGELFF

clone size: few
V gene: TRBV7-9
J gene: TRBJ1-1
D gene: -
CDR3 DNA: TGTGCCAGCAGCCGGGTCGGGGCAGAAGCTTTCTTT
CDR3 protein: CASSRVGAEAFF

clone size: -
V gene: TRBV3-1/TRBV3-2
J gene: TRBJ2-2
D gene: TRBD1
CDR3 DNA: TGTGCCAGCAGCCCAGGGACAGGGGCGAACACCGGGGAGCTGTTTTTT
CDR3 protein: CASSPGTGANTGELFF

clone size: -
V gene: TRBV30
J gene: TRBJ1-1
D gene: -
CDR3 DNA: TGTGCCTGGAGGGATTACGGGGGGGAAGCTTTCTTT
CDR3 protein: CAWRDYGGEAFF

clone size: once
V gene: TRBV6-6
J gene: TRBJ1-1
D gene: -
CDR3 DNA: TGTGCCAGCAGTTCACCTTCAGGAGAAGCTTTCTTT
CDR3 protein: CASSSPSGEAFF

clone size: -
V gene: TRBV21-1
J gene: TRBJ1-1
D gene: -
CDR3 DNA: TGTGCCAGCAGCAAAGCGAGGGAGCGGAGGAACATGAACACTGAAGCTTTCTTT
CDR3 protein: CASSKARERRNMNTEAFF

clone size: -
V gene: TRBV2
J gene: TRBJ2-2
D gene: -
CDR3 DNA: TGTGCCAGCAGGGGACTCTGGACCGGGGAGCTGTTTTTT
CDR3 protein: CASRGLWTGELFF

clone size: -
V gene: TRBV7-3
J gene: TRBJ2-5
D gene: TRBD2
CDR3 DNA: TGTGCCAGCAGCCCGGCGGGGGGAGAGACCCAGTACTTC
CDR3 protein: CASSPAGGETQYF

clone size: -
V gene: TRBV10-3
J gene: TRBJ2-1
D gene: -
CDR3 DNA: TGTGCCATCAGCCCCCAGGGGAACAATGAGCAGTTCTTC
CDR3 protein: CAISPQGNNEQFF